The clone carrying this T cell receptor beta chain was seen more than once but under ten times. Its antigen is still unknown. In germline, CDR1 is KGHSH, CDR2 LQKENI. V was shortened by 4 bases and J by 3 bases, with 16 bases between the two germline ends. The CDR3 covers 15 residues. The data belong to a study of T-cell reconstitution after alpha-beta-depleted transplantation in children. Study results and limitations: Surviving recipient T cells and thymic progenitors produced the high day-60 TCRbeta diversity seen in some patients.

Using unique molecular identifiers, the investigators prepared the TCRbeta library. TCRdb analysed the PCR reads with MiXCR anew, one entry per CDR3 protein. The table has 700,000 to 850,000 distinct CDR3 sequences, roughly 15% seen once; the top ten hold roughly 4.8%. The chain has TRBV18 and TRBJ2-7; the D call may be TRBD1 or TRBD2 (5 bases each). The material sequenced was PBMCs, mostly from graft donor cells, taken 360 days after TCRalphabeta/CD19-depleted stem cell transplant. The source is a male patient aged 5 to 17 who had a stem cell transplant for acute lymphoblastic leukemia, so the T cells may come from the graft donor. CDR3 residues: CASSLPKGTVYEQYF. The CDR3 DNA follows: TGTGCCAGCTCACTTCCAAAAGGGACGGTCTACGAGCAGTACTTC. Supplemented by reference TRBV18 and TRBJ2-7, the full variable domain reads NAGVMQNPRHLVRRRGQEARLRCSPMKGHSHVYWYRQLPEEGLKFMVYLQKENIIDESGMPKERFSAEFPKEGPSILRIQQVVRGDSAAYFCASSLPKGTVYEQYFGPGTRLTVT.